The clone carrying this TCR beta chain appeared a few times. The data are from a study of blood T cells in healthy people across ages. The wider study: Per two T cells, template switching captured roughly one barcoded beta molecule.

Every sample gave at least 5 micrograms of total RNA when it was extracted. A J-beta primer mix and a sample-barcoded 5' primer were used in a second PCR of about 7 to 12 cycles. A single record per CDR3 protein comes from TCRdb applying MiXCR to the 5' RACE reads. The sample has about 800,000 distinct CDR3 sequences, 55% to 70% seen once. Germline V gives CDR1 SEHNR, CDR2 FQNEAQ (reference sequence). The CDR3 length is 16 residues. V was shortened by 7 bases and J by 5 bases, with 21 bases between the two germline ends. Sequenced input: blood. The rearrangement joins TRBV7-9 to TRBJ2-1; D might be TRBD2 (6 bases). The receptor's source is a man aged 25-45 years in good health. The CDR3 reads CASTPSGREANNEQFF. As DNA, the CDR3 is TGTGCCAGCACTCCTTCTGGGCGGGAAGCAAACAATGAGCAGTTCTTC.